The 29 T cell receptor beta chains listed next were all sequenced from one sample in a study of early T cells in non-severe SARS-CoV-2 infection (dated by TCRdb to the early 2020s). The method behind the library was 5' RACE. Sequencing instrument: NextSeq 500. TCRdb reanalyzed the raw reads on its own, using fastp at Q25 for trimming and MiXCR for clone calling, and kept in-frame beta chains. Each CDR3 protein appears once, grouped with its most common genes and DNA. Counted in this sample were approximately 100,000 distinct CDR3 sequences; roughly 11% of them appeared once. The ten largest clones represent 4% to 5.5% of the sample. Sequencing was performed on whole blood. The receptors shown here come from an adult who was a healthcare worker with PCR-confirmed SARS-CoV-2 infection or an uninfected control (not recorded which).

A few counts support this clonotype. V usage is TRBV5-1 and J usage is TRBJ2-2; D gene unclear. Germline V lookup: CDR1 SGHRS, CDR2 YFSETQ. V shed 4 bases and J shed 7 bases, with 11 bases lying between them. CDR3 length equals 13 residues. CDR3 protein: CASSVAWDGELFF. In nucleotides, the CDR3 is TGCGCCAGCAGCGTGGCCTGGGACGGGGAGCTGTTTTTT. The full variable domain, completed using reference TRBV5-1 and TRBJ2-2, is KAGVTQTPRYLIKTRGQQVTLSCSPISGHRSVSWYQQTPGQGLQFLFEYFSETQRNKGNFPGRFSGRQFSNSRSEMNVSTLELGDSALYLCASSVAWDGELFFGEGSRLTVL.

This chain joins TRBV7-8 and TRBJ2-1, with 7 bases identical to TRBD1. V trimming: 4 bases; J trimming: 4 bases; junction bases outside the gene matches: 10. The length of the CDR3 is 16 residues. CDR1 and CDR2 (germline): SGHVS, FQNEAQ. The CDR3 DNA sequence: TGTGCCAGCAGCTCTGACCGGGACAGCCCTTACAATGAGCAGTTCTTC. It encodes CASSSDRDSPYNEQFF.

The chain is built from TRBV20-1 and TRBJ2-7; TRBD1 agrees at 9 bases. The V gene's germline CDR1 is DFQATT and CDR2 SNEGSKA (reference sequence). The CDR3 totals 13 residues. Losses at the gene ends were 6 bases for V and 4 bases for J; bases not matched to a gene: 7. The CDR3 loop reads CSARGQGMYEQYF. In DNA, the CDR3 is TGCAGTGCGAGGGGACAGGGAATGTACGAGCAGTACTTC.

This sequence joins TRBV19 and TRBJ2-1, with 9 positions matching TRBD2. J gave up 9 bases and V 6 bases, and 15 bases lay outside the gene matches. The CDR3 sequence is 16 residues long. The V gene's germline CDR1 is LNHDA and CDR2 SQIVND (reference sequence). CDR3 sequence reads: CASSPGLAGMGREQFF. The DNA for the CDR3 is TGTGCCAGTAGCCCGGGGCTAGCGGGAATGGGGCGTGAGCAGTTCTTC.

This clonotype has at least ten counts. CDR3: CASSLYGGLVAGGGANVLTF. In nucleotides, the CDR3 is TGTGCCAGCAGTTTATATGGGGGGCTGGTAGCGGGAGGTGGGGCCAACGTCCTGACTTTC. The rearrangement joins TRBV27 to TRBJ2-6; 10 nucleotides match TRBD2. From germline, CDR1 is MNHEY and CDR2 SMNVEV (reference sequence). J gave up 3 bases and V 1 base, and 12 bases lay outside the gene matches. The CDR3 covers 20 residues.

This chain links TRBV5-1 with TRBJ2-3; D is uncertain. From germline, CDR1 is SGHRS and CDR2 YFSETQ. The CDR3 is made up of 13 amino acids. V was trimmed by 4 bases and J by 0 bases, leaving 6 bases between them. The CDR3 protein is CASSPDSTDTQYF. The CDR3 DNA is TGCGCCAGCAGCCCGGATAGCACAGATACGCAGTATTTT.

Many counts were recorded for this clonotype. CDR3: CASSPGTANQPQHF. CDR3 coding DNA: TGTGCCAGCAGTCCCGGGACAGCTAATCAGCCCCAGCATTTT. V is TRBV6-5 and J is TRBJ1-5; 7 nucleotides align to TRBD1. Germline V gene lookup returns CDR1 MNHEY and CDR2 SVGAGI. This CDR3 has 14 residues. V dropped 5 bases and J dropped 4; count of bases not matched to a gene: 5.

Worth noting for this clonotype: A much more abundant neighbour one base away suggests this may be a read error. The chain couples TRBV18 to TRBJ2-3; D is uncertain. Germline V gives CDR1 KGHSH, CDR2 LQKENI. This CDR3 spans 13 amino acids. This CDR3 reads CASSSPHTDTQYF. The CDR3 nucleotides read TGTGCCAGCTCATCACCCCACACAGATACGCAGTATTTT.

This clonotype has a handful of counts. The CDR3 DNA sequence: TGTGCCAGCAGCTTCGGGGGGGCCTACGAGCAGTACTTC. This encodes CASSFGGAYEQYF. This chain joins TRBV7-8 and TRBJ2-7; TRBD2 agrees at 8 bases. V gave up 3 bases and J gave up 2 bases; unmatched junction bases: 0. Germline assignment: CDR1 SGHVS and CDR2 FQNEAQ. This CDR3 has 13 residues.

The gene calls are TRBV12-3 or TRBV12-4 and TRBJ2-1, with a tentative D call TRBD1 (5 bases). V was shortened by 5 bases and J by 3 bases, with 14 bases between the two germline ends. The CDR3 is 15 amino acids. CDR3 nucleotides: TGTGCCAGCAGTCCCGGTAGACAGTACTACAATGAGCAGTTCTTC. Its translation is CASSPGRQYYNEQFF.

This clonotype was recorded many times. The rearrangement links TRBV7-9 to TRBJ2-5; 8 bases map to TRBD2. Germline CDR1 SEHNR, CDR2 FQNEAQ (reference sequence). The V and J ends lost 5 bases and 5 bases, in that order; junction bases with no gene match: 4. This CDR3 is built from 13 residues. CDR3 residues: CASSTAGVETQYF. CDR3 nucleotide sequence: TGTGCCAGCAGCACAGCGGGAGTGGAGACCCAGTACTTC.

This clonotype was counted many times. This chain connects TRBV5-4 to TRBJ2-5; a weak D match, TRBD1 (6 bases). V lost 4 bases, J lost 3 bases, and 13 bases lay in between. CDR3 size: 14 residues. The germline V gene encodes CDR1 SGHNT and CDR2 YYREEE (reference sequence). CDR3 loop: CASSPRRGEETQYF. The CDR3 DNA follows: TGTGCCAGCAGCCCCCGCAGGGGAGAAGAGACCCAGTACTTC.

In its sample, this clonotype was seen many times. V and J are TRBV5-1 and TRBJ2-5; D is undetermined. This CDR3 contains 13 residues. Trimming took off 1 base at V and 5 bases at J, with 9 bases between the two ends. CDR1 SGHRS and CDR2 YFSETQ come from the germline V gene. CDR3 loop: CASSLLGAETQYF. The CDR3 DNA reads as TGCGCCAGCAGCTTGTTGGGCGCTGAGACCCAGTACTTC.

This clonotype was seen more than once but under ten times. CDR3 coding DNA: TGTGCCAGCTCACCGGACCTGGGTTCACCCCTCCACTTT. Its protein is CASSPDLGSPLHF. This chain links TRBV18 with TRBJ1-6, with D unclear. Germline V gives CDR1 KGHSH, CDR2 LQKENI. This CDR3 region has 13 residues. The V and J ends lost 3 bases and 9 bases respectively, with 9 bases between them.

The table lists this clonotype with many counts. The rearrangement joins TRBV24-1 to TRBJ2-1; 10 nucleotides line up with TRBD2. CDR1 and CDR2 (germline): KGHDR, SFDVKD. The CDR3 is 16 amino acids. Unmatched junction bases numbered 9, after V lost 3 bases and J lost 8 bases. The CDR3 coding sequence is TGTGCCACCAGTGATCCCCCGGGACTAGCGAAGGATGAGCAGTTCTTC. This translates into CATSDPPGLAKDEQFF.

The CDR3 bases are TGTGCCAGCAGCCCGAGACTAGCGGGGGGCCTAGAGCAGTTCTTC. This translates into CASSPRLAGGLEQFF. The genes are TRBV7-9 and TRBJ2-1, with 13 bases fitting TRBD2. This CDR3 spans 15 amino acids. From germline, CDR1 is SEHNR and CDR2 FQNEAQ (reference sequence). After removal of 5 bases from V and 10 bases from J, the junction contained 8 bases not matched to a gene.

This clonotype has a handful of counts. This chain uses TRBV11-2 with TRBJ2-2; D uncertain. CDR1 is SGHAT and CDR2 is FQNNGV in the germline V gene. CDR3 size: 16 residues. V was shortened by 5 bases and J by 2 bases, with 15 bases between the two germline ends. The CDR3 sequence: CASSRRLGTNTGELFF. CDR3 coding DNA: TGTGCCAGCAGCCGCCGACTTGGAACAAACACCGGGGAGCTGTTTTTT.

There are many counts of this clonotype. The chain links TRBV20-1 to TRBJ1-5; TRBD1 matches at 7 bases. The CDR3 length is 18 residues. CDR1 is DFQATT, CDR2 SNEGSKA, per germline (reference sequence). Trimming took 0 bases from V and 2 from J; bases not matched to a gene: 13. CDR3 in amino acids: CSARERVRGEIGNQPQHF. The CDR3 nucleotides are TGCAGTGCTAGAGAAAGGGTCAGGGGGGAGATAGGCAATCAGCCCCAGCATTTT.

Here the CDR3 reads CASSVARDRSYGYTF. In nucleotides, the CDR3 is TGTGCCAGCAGTGTCGCCCGGGACAGGAGCTATGGCTACACCTTC. The rearrangement uses TRBV2 and TRBJ1-2; TRBD1 matches 8 bases. J lost 4 bases, V lost 4 bases, and 8 bases had no gene match. There are 15 residues in the CDR3. Germline-derived CDR1 and CDR2 are SNHLY and FYNNEI.

This clonotype was recorded many times. The chain employs TRBV9 and TRBJ2-3; D is undetermined. CDR1 SGDLS and CDR2 YYNGEE come from the germline V gene. Trimming pared 6 bases from V and 2 bases from J, leaving 19 bases between. The CDR3 length is 16 residues. The CDR3 is CASTRSAEPYTDTQYF. CDR3 DNA sequence: TGTGCCAGCACCCGTTCGGCAGAACCATACACAGATACGCAGTATTTT.

This clonotype has just a few counts. CDR3 in DNA: TGTGCCAGCAGTTTTCCTAAACAGGGTGCAAGGAACTCTGGGGCCAACGTCCTGACTTTC. It yields the protein CASSFPKQGARNSGANVLTF. The chain recombines TRBV28 with TRBJ2-6; perhaps TRBD1 as D (6 bases). Per the germline V gene, CDR1 is MDHEN and CDR2 is SYDVKM. Deletions cut 3 bases from V and 0 bases from J, with 21 bases between. There are 20 residues in the CDR3.

About this clonotype: This may stem from a read error, because a much larger clone lies one nucleotide away. The chain recombines TRBV27 with TRBJ1-5; D may be TRBD1 (5 bases). Trimming removed 5 bases at V and 3 bases at J, with 14 bases between. The germline V gene has CDR1 MNHEY and CDR2 SMNVEV (reference sequence). This CDR3 comprises 15 residues. CDR3 region: CASSPLGVDNQPQHF. Here the CDR3 DNA reads TGTGCCAGCAGTCCGTTAGGGGTCGACAATCAGCCCCAGCATTTT.

This clonotype showed up just a few times. The chain couples TRBV30 to TRBJ2-1, with 8 nucleotides matching TRBD2. Germline V lookup: CDR1 GTSNPN, CDR2 SVGIG (reference sequence). Trimming removed 0 bases from V and 4 bases from J; junction bases left unmatched: 5. CDR3 length: 15 amino acids. The CDR3 sequence: CAWSVGSGVYNEQFF. CDR3 coding DNA: TGTGCCTGGAGTGTAGGTAGCGGGGTTTACAATGAGCAGTTCTTC.

This clonotype showed up many times. V is TRBV6-5 and J is TRBJ1-1, with a possible D match to TRBD1 (5 bases). Trimming removed 6 bases at V and 5 bases at J, with 13 bases between. The CDR3 is 13 amino acids. The V gene's germline CDR1 is MNHEY and CDR2 SVGAGI. The CDR3 sequence: CASRGFEGTEAFF. For the CDR3, the DNA is TGTGCCAGCAGGGGATTTGAGGGGACTGAAGCTTTCTTT.

The table lists this clonotype with many counts. The rearrangement links TRBV7-2 to TRBJ2-1; D perhaps matches TRBD1 (7 bases). The V gene's germline CDR1 is SGHTA and CDR2 FQGNSA. V was cut by 4 bases and J by 14 bases, with 33 bases left in between. The CDR3 covers 18 residues. In DNA, the CDR3 is TGTGCCAGCAGCTCCCCCAAGGAGGGACAGCCGAGTTGGGGTTTGGAGTTCTTC. It codes for CASSSPKEGQPSWGLEFF.

V is TRBV27 and J is TRBJ2-3; 8 nucleotides line up with TRBD1. V was pared by 3 bases and J by 1 base, with 9 bases of the junction left unmatched. The CDR3 extends over 17 amino acids. Per the germline V gene, CDR1 is MNHEY and CDR2 is SMNVEV (reference sequence). In nucleotides, the CDR3 is TGTGCCAGCAGTTTCAAACCCCCGGACAGGGGCACAGATACGCAGTATTTT. Its translation is CASSFKPPDRGTDTQYF.

This clonotype was recorded at least ten times. V is TRBV28 and J is TRBJ1-5, with TRBD1 matching 7 bases. Trimming removed 5 bases from V and 6 bases from J; junction bases left unmatched: 7. The CDR3 contains 14 residues. Germline V gene data show CDR1 as MDHEN and CDR2 as SYDVKM. This chain's CDR3 is CASSDRSGGQPQHF. For the CDR3, the DNA is TGTGCCAGCAGTGACCGCTCAGGGGGTCAGCCCCAGCATTTT.

The chain employs TRBV11-1 and TRBJ2-3; D uncertain. Germline V gene lookup returns CDR1 SGHAT and CDR2 FQDESV (reference sequence). The CDR3 runs to 15 residues. V lost 1 base to trimming and J lost 3 bases, with 11 bases between them. The CDR3, as DNA: TGTGCCAGCAGCTTAGAACTACTCTTGACAGATACGCAGTATTTT. Translation gives CASSLELLLTDTQYF.

This clonotype has only a few counts. V usage is TRBV30 and J usage is TRBJ2-7; tentative D call: TRBD1 (6 bases). V dropped 2 bases and J dropped 4 bases, with 12 bases sitting between them. The CDR3 extends over 13 amino acids. In germline, CDR1 is GTSNPN, CDR2 SVGIG (reference sequence). CDR3 amino acids: CAWSRTVLYEQYF. The CDR3 DNA reads TGTGCCTGGAGTAGGACAGTACTTTACGAGCAGTACTTC.